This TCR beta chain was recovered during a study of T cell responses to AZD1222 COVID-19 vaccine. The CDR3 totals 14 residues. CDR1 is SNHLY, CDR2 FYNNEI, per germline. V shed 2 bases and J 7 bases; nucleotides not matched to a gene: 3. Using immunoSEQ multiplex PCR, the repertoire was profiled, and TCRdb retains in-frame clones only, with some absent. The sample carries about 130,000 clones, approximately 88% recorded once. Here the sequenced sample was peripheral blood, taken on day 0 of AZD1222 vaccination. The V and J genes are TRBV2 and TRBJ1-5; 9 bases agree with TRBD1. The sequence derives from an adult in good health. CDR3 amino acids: CASSERTGDQPQHF. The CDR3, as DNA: TGTGCCAGCAGTGAACGGACAGGGGACCAGCCCCAGCATTTT.